The text below deals with one T cell receptor (beta chain). The target antigen is unknown. Profiling relied on immunoSEQ multiplex PCR, and the TCRdb table lists in-frame clones only, not all of them. This sample has roughly 1,500,000 clones; around 98.5% occur once, and the top ten carry around 0.38%. This specimen belongs to a study of shared clonotypes between healthy human individuals. Findings and limits, study-wide: Sampling used blood alone; tissue repertoires probably differ.

The CDR3 has 17 amino acids. Trimming removed 1 base at V and 1 base at J, with 14 bases between. CDR1 is MGHDK and CDR2 is SYGVNS in the germline V gene. The rearrangement links TRBV25-1 to TRBJ1-3; the D gene is possibly TRBD1 (5 bases). Sequenced input: naive CD4+ T cells sorted from blood. Subset meaning: CD45RA+ positively selected. The clonotype was recovered from a young man in good health. CDR3 residues: CASSESTGGWSGNTIYF. As DNA, the CDR3 is TGTGCCAGCAGTGAATCCACAGGAGGGTGGTCTGGAAACACCATATATTTT.